The 21 T cell receptor beta chains given below trace back to one sample, sequenced in a study of blood T cell repertoires in COVID-19. Assay used: immunoSEQ multiplex PCR; TCRdb lists only in-frame clones, some missing. The table lists about 240,000 clones, more than 70% of them singletons, with 12% in the top ten. Sequencing was carried out using peripheral blood. These receptor sequences come from an older man with acute or convalescent COVID-19.

V usage is TRBV14 and J usage is TRBJ2-6, with D tentatively TRBD1 (5 bases). The germline V gene has CDR1 SGHDN and CDR2 FVKESK. The ends were cut back, 6 bases at V and 2 bases at J, with 14 bases in the middle. The CDR3 contains 16 residues. CDR3 protein: CASSQIGAPGANVLTF. For the CDR3, the DNA is TGTGCCAGCAGTCAGATAGGGGCGCCTGGGGCCAACGTCCTGACTTTC.

Here the CDR3 reads CASSVGGQGHYGYTF. DNA of the CDR3: TGTGCCAGCAGCGTAGGGGGACAGGGCCACTATGGCTACACCTTC. The chain employs TRBV9 and TRBJ1-2; 9 bases align to TRBD1. The CDR3 contains 15 residues. Per the germline V gene, CDR1 is SGDLS and CDR2 is YYNGEE. V lost 0 bases and J lost 3; bases outside the gene matches: 3.

The chain links TRBV10-3 to TRBJ2-7, with D perhaps TRBD2 (6 bases). The CDR3 extends over 14 amino acids. Germline V gene lookup returns CDR1 ENHRY and CDR2 SYGVKD. V was clipped by 3 bases and J by 0 bases, with 9 bases between them. In DNA, the CDR3 is TGTGCCATCAGTGACAAGGAGGGCTCCTACGAGCAGTACTTC. It yields the protein CAISDKEGSYEQYF.

The rearrangement joins TRBV7-2 to TRBJ1-4, with 7 bases aligning to TRBD1. The CDR3 runs 15 residues. The V gene's germline CDR1 is SGHTA and CDR2 FQGNSA. V shed 1 base and J 3 bases; nucleotides not matched to a gene: 2. CDR3 in DNA: TGTGCCAGCAGCTTAGTTGACAGGGCTAATGAAAAACTGTTTTTT. Its protein product is CASSLVDRANEKLFF. Based on the CDR3 plus reference TRBV7-2 and TRBJ1-4, the full variable domain is GAGVSQSPSNKVTEKGKDVELRCDPISGHTALYWYRQSLGQGLEFLIYFQGNSAPDKSGLPSDRFSAERTGGSVSTLTIQRTQQEDSAVYLCASSLVDRANEKLFFGSGTQLSVL.

The chain has TRBV5-1 and TRBJ1-2; weak D call: TRBD1 (5 bases). Germline V lookup: CDR1 SGHRS, CDR2 YFSETQ. Trimming left V 3 bases short and J 8 bases short, with 11 bases between. The CDR3 is 12 amino acids. CDR3 nucleotide sequence: TGCGCCAGCAGCTCGGACAATCTCGGCTACACCTTC. Translation: CASSSDNLGYTF.

The chain has TRBV11-2 and TRBJ2-7; no firm D call. CDR1 is SGHAT, CDR2 FQNNGV, per germline. Trimming cost V 0 bases and J 4 bases, with 4 bases left between them. This CDR3 is built from 12 residues. CDR3 in amino acids: CASSLDLYEQYF. The CDR3 coding sequence is TGTGCCAGCAGCTTAGATCTTTACGAGCAGTACTTC.

The chain recombines TRBV6-5 with TRBJ2-1, with D possibly matching TRBD2 (5 bases). The V and J ends lost 6 bases and 8 bases respectively, with 20 bases between them. Germline V gives CDR1 MNHEY, CDR2 SVGAGI. This CDR3 is built from 15 residues. The CDR3 sequence: CASRLDIGELYEQFF. CDR3 nucleotides: TGTGCCAGCAGGCTAGATATTGGGGAGCTATATGAGCAGTTCTTC.

This clone was counted once. The chain uses TRBV7-2 and TRBJ1-6; D gene uncertain. V lost 1 base and J 8 bases, leaving 6 bases between the germline ends. The CDR3 consists of 13 residues. The germline V gene has CDR1 SGHTA and CDR2 FQGNSA. The CDR3 region is CASSLGSDSPLHF. CDR3 sequence (DNA): TGTGCCAGCAGCTTAGGTTCTGATTCACCCCTCCACTTT.

The CDR3 nucleotides read TGTGCCAGCAGCAAAGCAGAACACTATAGCAATCAGCCCCAGCATTTT. This codes for CASSKAEHYSNQPQHF. The V gene is TRBV21-1, the J gene TRBJ1-5. TRBV21-1 is assigned pseudogene status. The CDR3 extends over 16 amino acids.

The J gene is TRBJ2-7, the V gene TRBV18; no firm D call. V lost 6 bases and J lost 0, with 9 bases in between. Germline values: CDR1 KGHSH, CDR2 LQKENI. This CDR3 is built from 13 residues. CDR3 amino acids: CASSLTVSYEQYF. CDR3 bases: TGTGCCAGCTCCCTGACTGTCTCCTACGAGCAGTACTTC.

The V gene is TRBV16, the J gene TRBJ1-5; 8 nucleotides agree with TRBD1. CDR1 is KGHSY and CDR2 is FQNENV in the germline V gene. This CDR3 contains 15 residues. V shed 0 bases, J shed 6 bases, and the junction held 4 bases outside the gene matches. The CDR3 region is CASSQSQGASQPQHF. The CDR3 region has the DNA TGTGCCAGCAGCCAATCCCAGGGGGCTAGTCAGCCCCAGCATTTT.

The chain couples TRBV7-2 to TRBJ1-5; perhaps TRBD1 as D (5 bases). Germline V gene data show CDR1 as SGHTA and CDR2 as FQGNSA. The germline V and J ends were trimmed by 5 bases and 3 bases, with 11 bases remaining between them. The CDR3 has 14 amino acids. The CDR3 DNA reads as TGTGCCAGCAGCCGTGACAGCTACAATCAGCCCCAGCATTTT. This gives the protein CASSRDSYNQPQHF.

In this sample, this clone turned up once. The chain has TRBV19 and TRBJ1-1, with TRBD1 matching 9 bases. J lost 3 bases, V lost 2 bases, and 1 base had no gene match. The CDR3 loop spans 14 amino acids. Per germline, CDR1 LNHDA and CDR2 SQIVND (reference sequence). CDR3 sequence reads: CASSITGGYTEAFF. As DNA, the CDR3 is TGTGCCAGTAGTATAACAGGGGGCTACACTGAAGCTTTCTTT.

This chain uses TRBV6-5 with TRBJ1-3; unclear D gene. The V gene lost 10 bases and the J gene lost 0 bases, with 7 bases spanning the gap. Germline lookup yields CDR1 MNHEY and CDR2 SVGAGI. CDR3 length: 12 amino acids. The CDR3 is CANLSSGNTIYF. Written as DNA, the CDR3 is TGTGCCAACTTGAGCTCTGGAAACACCATATATTTT.

The V gene is TRBV28, the J gene TRBJ1-2; D unresolved. Trimming took off 10 bases at V and 6 bases at J, with 18 bases between the two ends. Germline CDR1 and CDR2: MDHEN and SYDVKM. The CDR3 totals 13 residues. CDR3 amino acids: CATWPRRAHGYTF. The CDR3 DNA follows: TGTGCCACCTGGCCGCGGAGGGCGCATGGCTACACCTTC.

Worth noting for this clone: This same CDR3 is encoded by further DNA sequences in the sample. The chain employs TRBV3-1 (or the pseudogene TRBV3-2) and TRBJ1-5; no firm D call. Germline V gene data show CDR1 as LGHDT and CDR2 as YNNKEL (reference sequence). Between the trimmed V and J ends, which lost 1 base and 4 bases, there was a span of 8 bases. The CDR3 covers 14 residues. CDR3 protein: CASSQAGNNQPQHF. CDR3 nucleotide sequence: TGTGCCAGCAGCCAAGCGGGGAATAATCAGCCCCAGCATTTT.

The chain employs TRBV5-4 and TRBJ2-1; 13 bases fit TRBD2. The CDR3 spans 17 residues. The germline V gene encodes CDR1 SGHNT and CDR2 YYREEE (reference sequence). The J segment lost 7 bases and the V segment lost 4 bases, leaving 11 bases of the junction unmatched. The CDR3 DNA reads TGTGCCAGCAGCGCCCTACTAGCGGGAGGGATAGCGAATGAGCAGTTCTTC. This sequence encodes CASSALLAGGIANEQFF.

The CDR3 spells CASSLGSGGMQPQHF. CDR3 in DNA: TGTGCCAGCAGCTTAGGGTCAGGGGGCATGCAGCCCCAGCATTTT. J is TRBJ1-5 and V is TRBV7-2; 8 positions match TRBD1. Germline V gene data show CDR1 as SGHTA and CDR2 as FQGNSA. This CDR3 spans 15 amino acids. J was trimmed by 7 bases and V by 1 base; bases with no gene match: 6.

V and J are TRBV5-6 and TRBJ2-7; unclear D gene. Germline V gene sequence: CDR1 SGHDT, CDR2 YYEEEE. V was pared by 4 bases and J by 3 bases, with 8 bases between. The CDR3 totals 12 residues. The chain's CDR3 is CASSKLNYEQYF. The CDR3, as DNA: TGTGCCAGCAGCAAACTCAACTACGAGCAGTACTTC. Together with reference TRBV5-6 and TRBJ2-7, the CDR3 gives the full variable domain: DAGVTQSPTHLIKTRGQQVTLRCSPKSGHDTVSWYQQALGQGPQFIFQYYEEEERQRGNFPDRFSGHQFPNYSSELNVNALLLGDSALYLCASSKLNYEQYFGPGTRLTVT.

This chain joins TRBV3-1 (or the pseudogene TRBV3-2) and TRBJ2-2; D gene uncertain. V shed 10 bases and J shed 6 bases, with 18 bases lying between them. Germline CDR1 reads LGHDT; CDR2 reads YNNKEL (reference sequence). CDR3 length: 14 amino acids. CDR3 bases: TGTGCCACCTCCCCAGGCCCCATGGCCGGGGAGCTGTTTTTT. Translation gives CATSPGPMAGELFF.

A single count supports this clone. J is TRBJ1-3 and V is TRBV7-9, with no clear D. CDR1 is SEHNR and CDR2 is FQNEAQ in the germline V gene (reference sequence). The CDR3 loop spans 15 amino acids. Between the trimmed V and J ends, which lost 0 bases and 0 bases, there was a span of 6 bases. In DNA form, the CDR3 reads TGTGCCAGCAGCTTAGCTTTAAACTCTGGAAACACCATATATTTT. Translated: CASSLALNSGNTIYF. Full variable domain (outside the CDR3, taken from reference TRBV7-9 and TRBJ1-3): DTGVSQNPRHKITKRGQNVTFRCDPISEHNRLYWYRQTLGQGPEFLTYFQNEAQLEKSRLLSDRFSAERPKGSFSTLEIQRTEQGDSAMYLCASSLALNSGNTIYFGEGSWLTVV.